This entry is about one T cell receptor (beta chain). The sample originates from a study of OX40 agonist ivuxolimab in advanced cancers. About the research overall: Ivuxolimab, an agonist antibody against OX40 (CD134), was given to patients.

Method: immunoSEQ multiplex PCR; TCRdb's copy keeps in-frame clones and lacks some. The sample records more than 40,000 clones, 80% to 90% being singletons. Germline V gene data show CDR1 as MGHRA and CDR2 as YSYEKL. CDR3 size: 14 residues. Trimming took 2 bases from V and 7 from J, leaving 14 bases between them. At cycle 4 day 1, cycle 7 day 1, and baseline, blood was sampled. V is TRBV4-1 and J is TRBJ1-2; D unresolved. This TCR was recovered from an adult with an advanced solid tumor such as melanoma, head and neck, liver or kidney cancer. This specimen consisted of CD4+ or CD8+ T cells sorted from blood, obtained in a trial of the OX40 agonist ivuxolimab. CDR3 DNA sequence: TGCGCCAGCAGCCAATCTAGAACAGAAGGTGGCTACACCTTC. Amino acid sequence: CASSQSRTEGGYTF.